The rows below give T cell receptor beta chains drawn from one sample of a study of shared clonotypes between healthy human individuals. Libraries were prepared by immunoSEQ multiplex PCR; TCRdb keeps only in-frame clonotypes and omits some of them. The data contain 1,400,000 or so clones, approximately 98.5% of them seen just once; the ten biggest clones take up approximately 0.4%. The sequenced material came from naive CD4+ T cells sorted from blood. The origin of the receptors is a man between 25 and 39 years old in good health. Each CDR3 is given with its conserved first and last residue.

v_call	cdr3_aa
TRBV5-1	CASSPGNTEAFF
TRBV2	CASSETRGNNNEQFF
TRBV12-2	CASRLACLRTREGTDTQYF
TRBV18	CASSLLNDEQYF
TRBV12-5	CASGLVLGTTGELFF
TRBV7-9	CASSPRAEEEQFF
TRBV7-2	CASSLGGGRAAFF
TRBV25-1	CASSILLGSSYNEQFF
TRBV5-6	CASSRTSGSHEQFF
TRBV4-3	CASSQGGSSGNTIYF
TRBV4-1	CASSPRAKTYEQYF
TRBV19	CASSIRGGTDTQYF
TRBV25-1	CASSVMSGGELFF
TRBV18	CASSPPRRALYEQYF
TRBV7-9	CASSLRTGPYGYTF
TRBV7-6	CASSYAGPPAEETQYF
TRBV7-6	CASSIRGFREKLFF
TRBV7-3	CASSLAPLAGRGPETQYF
TRBV29-1	CGCGGIGEKLFF
TRBV9	CASSRRIGQTYEQYF
TRBV30	CAWSDMETQYF
TRBV7-2	CASSPTRDRNRRDTIYF
TRBV6-5	CASSPGLPKGYEQYF
TRBV9	CASSGPALGTGELFF
TRBV15	CATSRFPGQGNNEQYF
TRBV5-1	CASSLVGENTEAFF
TRBV9	CASSVGTGGTEAFF
TRBV11-2	CASSVTRYEQFF
TRBV10-3	CATKGAPDEKLFF
TRBV11-2	CASRSRLAGGRNEQFF
TRBV6-1	CASQIDKYNEQFF
TRBV7-9	CASNRGTNTEAFF
TRBV14	CASSQGGRVVSYGYTF
TRBV5-5	CASSLVVVAGSQFF
TRBV11-2	CASSRGTSGNIQYF
TRBV6-1	CASSALSGVSTDTQYF
TRBV29-1	CSVDEQGINTEAFF
TRBV30	CAWSTVRGSGNTIYF
TRBV9	CASSVGGRTEAFF
TRBV10-1	CASSTGQGAYEQYF
TRBV30	CAWSWSRGRAGLAGGPTGANVLTF
TRBV6-1	CASEGTPGGNYGYTF
TRBV5-1	CASSRVQGFSGNTIYF
TRBV29-1	CSVSRGPGGYTF
TRBV5-1	CASSGTGDGIQYF
TRBV10-3	CAISQVGPMGTGELFF
TRBV10-1	CASSGHGEQFF
TRBV5-4	CASSGTGGAGFETQYF
TRBV28	CASTPPGEWADTQYF
TRBV23-1	CASSQSFRHTSNIQYF
TRBV7-2	CASGQDWGAYGYTF
TRBV7-6	CASSADDRAGAEAFF
TRBV2	CASSELSRDSYEQYF
TRBV15	CATSREGAAWGPDTQYF
TRBV1	CTSSPKDRNNQPQHF
TRBV5-1	CASTSRTRTSYEQYF
TRBV5-8	CASSLDRANQPQHF
TRBV18	CASSPLKTSGISYEQYF
TRBV7-2	CASSLYGDRGRDEQFF